This T cell receptor (beta chain) was sequenced during a study of blood T cell repertoires in COVID-19 (dated by TCRdb to 2018 to 2020). Background on the whole study: The collaborator samples originated in the United States, Italy and Spain and spanned the acute and convalescent phases of COVID-19. The material from the prospective study consisted of cDNA or gDNA derived from T cells, B-cell-depleted T cells, or PBMCs. Subjects who had been exposed to COVID-19, were actively infected with it, or had recovered from it provided the deeply sampled blood TCRbeta repertoires that made up the dataset. The repertoires were released in a freely available public database intended as a resource for research on the immune response to SARS-CoV-2. Samples were obtained from the ongoing ImmuneRACE study (first 160 participants) and from 1,000 to 1,500 subjects provided by 6 global collaborators. The sample metadata nearly always contained a de-identified subject ID, COVID-19 status, age in years and sex. HLA class I and class II types, where available, came from metadata supplied by the sample provider rather than from assay-based typing. Study-wide findings and limitations: The quantity of clinical and demographic metadata differed by source and by participant and was supplied without curation.

Its CDR3 holds 15 amino acids, cysteine through phenylalanine. Just CDR3 DNA is preserved here, 45 bases in frame from base 1. For this chain, trimming is 6 bases at the V end and 7 bases at the J end, and the number of junction bases without a gene match is 6. Looking up the germline V gene yields CDR1 ENHRY and CDR2 SYGVKD. Whole blood was collected in K2EDTA tubes by collaborating institutions according to the institutions' own protocols. For TCRbeta analysis, collaborator samples were shipped as frozen whole blood, as isolated PBMCs, or as DNA extracted from either sample type. The immunoSEQ Assay, a bias-controlled multiplex PCR, was used to amplify TCRbeta CDR3 regions from genomic DNA. The original methods were these. The number of nucleated cells in each sample was estimated by amplification of reference gene primers within the assay. To quantify the absolute abundance of each unique TCRbeta CDR3 rearrangement, sequence reads were collapsed and filtered. For each sample, productive Simpson clonality was calculated by taking the square root of Simpson's diversity index across productive rearrangements. This immuneACCESS table, as held by TCRdb, lists in-frame sequences with V and J called but not all clones. Of the missing ones, under half trace to an unresolved V gene in checked studies; the others have no known cause. V and J calls and clone size follow that table, whereas D and trimming were derived from the DNA. Counted in this sample were 150,000 to 200,000 clones; roughly 80% of them appeared once. The ten largest clonotypes hold 15% to 20% of the sample.

Of note for this clone: Its cognate antigen has yet to be identified. No per-base quality is available; no much larger clone lies one base away.

This sequence uses TRBV10-3 and TRBJ2-1, with 13 bases in between that match TRBD2. Sequenced input: peripheral blood. This clonotype originated in a man aged 60-69 years with active or convalescent COVID-19. CDR3 sequence: CAIRTGLAGRNEQFF. The DNA sequence follows: TGTGCCATCAGAACGGGACTAGCGGGGAGGAATGAGCAGTTCTTC.